The next 26 T cell receptor beta chains were all read from a single sample in a study of cytomegalovirus exposure and HLA in healthy donors. The PCR used 60 Vbeta and 13 Jbeta primers. Assay: immunoSEQ multiplex PCR; the TCRdb copy retains only in-frame clones and omits some. The table lists tens of thousands of clones. The sample comprised PBMCs. These receptors were collected from a human donor in good health.

The gene calls are TRBV28 and TRBJ1-2, with 8 bases matching TRBD1. J was trimmed by 4 bases and V by 4 bases; bases with no gene match: 11. Germline V gene lookup returns CDR1 MDHEN and CDR2 SYDVKM. The CDR3 contains 16 residues. CDR3 sequence (DNA): TGTGCCAGCAGTTCTCCGGACAGGGTTCGCAGCTATGGCTACACCTTC. Its protein is CASSSPDRVRSYGYTF.

The chain recombines TRBV6-5 with TRBJ1-1, with a weak D call TRBD1 (6 bases). V lost 0 bases and J 2 bases, leaving 10 bases between the germline ends. The germline CDR1 and CDR2 sequences are MNHEY and SVGAGI. The CDR3 runs to 15 residues. The CDR3, as DNA: TGTGCCAGCAGTTACTCCCGGGACACTAACACTGAAGCTTTCTTT. Its protein is CASSYSRDTNTEAFF.

This sequence joins TRBV6-1 and TRBJ2-7; tentative D call: TRBD1 (5 bases). CDR3 size: 13 residues. Germline CDR1 is MNHNS and CDR2 is SASEGT. Trimming stripped 6 bases from V and 0 bases from J, with 9 bases between. CDR3 DNA sequence: TGTGCCAGCAGGACAGAGAGCTCCTACGAGCAGTACTTC. Its translation is CASRTESSYEQYF.

The chain links TRBV18 to TRBJ1-1, with D maybe TRBD1 (6 bases). From germline, CDR1 is KGHSH and CDR2 LQKENI. V lost 2 bases and J lost 6, with 16 bases in between. This CDR3 spans 15 amino acids. The CDR3 DNA sequence: TGTGCCAGCTCACCAAGTAGGCAGGGGATGGCTGAAGCTTTCTTT. Translation gives CASSPSRQGMAEAFF.

This chain joins TRBV7-9 and TRBJ1-1, with D uncertain. Per the germline V gene, CDR1 is SEHNR and CDR2 is FQNEAQ (reference sequence). Between the trimmed V and J ends, which lost 3 bases and 1 base, there was a span of 6 bases. The length of the CDR3 is 13 residues. This CDR3 reads CASSFGGNTEAFF. CDR3 coding DNA: TGTGCCAGCAGCTTCGGCGGGAACACTGAAGCTTTCTTT.

The CDR3 region is CASSLGVAGGHETQYF. In DNA, the CDR3 is TGTGCCAGCAGTTTAGGAGTAGCGGGGGGGCATGAGACCCAGTACTTC. The V gene is TRBV28, the J gene TRBJ2-5, with 11 positions matching TRBD2. From germline, CDR1 is MDHEN and CDR2 SYDVKM. V dropped 2 bases and J dropped 5; count of bases not matched to a gene: 7. CDR3 length: 16 residues.

The rearrangement uses TRBV5-6 and TRBJ1-1, with D perhaps matching TRBD1 (5 bases). V lost 3 bases and J lost 7, with 13 bases in between. CDR1 and CDR2 (germline): SGHDT, YYEEEE. The CDR3 runs 13 residues. The chain's CDR3 is CASSSGGVVEAFF. The CDR3 DNA follows: TGTGCCAGCAGCTCGGGGGGAGTGGTTGAAGCTTTCTTT. Supplemented by reference TRBV5-6 and TRBJ1-1, the full variable domain reads DAGVTQSPTHLIKTRGQQVTLRCSPKSGHDTVSWYQQALGQGPQFIFQYYEEEERQRGNFPDRFSGHQFPNYSSELNVNALLLGDSALYLCASSSGGVVEAFFGQGTRLTVV.

The rearrangement uses TRBV19 and TRBJ2-5; possibly TRBD1 for D (6 bases). V was pared by 3 bases and J by 3 bases, with 8 bases between. The CDR3 covers 13 residues. Germline lookup yields CDR1 LNHDA and CDR2 SQIVND (reference sequence). The CDR3 DNA reads TGTGCCAGTAGTATCAGGACAGAAGAGACCCAGTACTTC. Amino acids: CASSIRTEETQYF.

V and J are TRBV19 and TRBJ1-2, with D possibly matching TRBD1 (6 bases). The ends were cut back, 5 bases at V and 3 bases at J, with 19 bases in the middle. Germline values: CDR1 LNHDA, CDR2 SQIVND (reference sequence). The CDR3 sequence is 16 residues long. The CDR3 region has the DNA TGTGCCAGTAGTGGGGGACATCTCCTTTCCCACTATGGCTACACCTTC. Translation gives CASSGGHLLSHYGYTF.

This chain links TRBV27 with TRBJ2-5; 10 bases are shared with TRBD2. The CDR3 has 15 amino acids. CDR1 and CDR2 (germline): MNHEY, SMNVEV (reference sequence). V gave up 9 bases and J gave up 4 bases; unmatched junction bases: 11. This chain's CDR3 is CASCLLAGERETQYF. The DNA of the CDR3 is TGTGCCAGTTGCCTCCTAGCGGGGGAAAGAGAGACCCAGTACTTC.

In DNA, the CDR3 is TGTGCCAGCAGCCCTTATGGCGAGACCCAGTACTTC. It codes for CASSPYGETQYF. This chain links TRBV4-2 with TRBJ2-5, with D uncertain. Germline V gene sequence: CDR1 LGHNA, CDR2 YNFKEQ. V lost 4 bases and J 5 bases, leaving 8 bases between the germline ends. This CDR3 comprises 12 residues.

The chain uses TRBV5-1 and TRBJ1-1; D call uncertain. Germline values: CDR1 SGHRS, CDR2 YFSETQ. V lost 2 bases and J 0 bases, leaving 20 bases between the germline ends. The CDR3 has 18 residues. The DNA of the CDR3 is TGCGCCAGCAGCTTCTCGGGGTACACACGTACTATGAACACTGAAGCTTTCTTT. It yields the protein CASSFSGYTRTMNTEAFF.

The rearrangement links TRBV19 to TRBJ2-1; the match to TRBD2 covers 15 bases. This CDR3 spans 17 amino acids. The germline V gene encodes CDR1 LNHDA and CDR2 SQIVND (reference sequence). V was clipped by 7 bases and J by 5 bases; unmatched bases: 9. CDR3 residues: CASTLRTSGGDDNEQFF. CDR3 bases: TGTGCCAGTACCCTAAGGACTAGCGGGGGGGACGACAATGAGCAGTTCTTC.

V and J are TRBV19 and TRBJ1-2, with TRBD1 matching over 8 bases. CDR3 size: 15 residues. V lost 1 base and J lost 2; bases outside the gene matches: 3. The V gene's germline CDR1 is LNHDA and CDR2 SQIVND (reference sequence). CDR3 DNA: TGTGCCAGTAGTATAGTGGACAGGGAAAACTATGGCTACACCTTC. Translated: CASSIVDRENYGYTF.

This chain joins TRBV9 and TRBJ2-1, with a possible D match to TRBD2 (6 bases). With 3 bases removed from V and 0 bases from J, the gap between germline ends came to 13 bases. Germline V gene lookup returns CDR1 SGDLS and CDR2 YYNGEE. The CDR3 sequence is 16 residues long. The CDR3 protein is CASSAGLHSSYNEQFF. CDR3 nucleotide sequence: TGTGCCAGCAGCGCGGGACTCCATAGCTCCTACAATGAGCAGTTCTTC.

V is TRBV9 and J is TRBJ1-2, with TRBD1 matching 10 bases. Trimming took 7 bases from V and 2 from J; bases not matched to a gene: 5. Germline values: CDR1 SGDLS, CDR2 YYNGEE. The CDR3 sequence is 14 residues long. This chain's CDR3 is CASDRGRMNYGYTF. CDR3 nucleotide sequence: TGTGCCAGCGACAGGGGGCGAATGAACTATGGCTACACCTTC.

The J gene is TRBJ1-2, the V gene TRBV5-4, with 7 bases lining up with TRBD1. V trimming: 4 bases; J trimming: 6 bases; junction bases outside the gene matches: 9. The CDR3 loop spans 14 amino acids. Looked up from germline, CDR1 is SGHNT and CDR2 is YYREEE (reference sequence). CDR3 nucleotide sequence: TGTGCCAGCAGCCTTCGGACAGGTTGGAATGGCTACACCTTC. This sequence encodes CASSLRTGWNGYTF.

The chain is built from TRBV18 and TRBJ1-5, with 8 bases matching TRBD1. Germline CDR1 KGHSH, CDR2 LQKENI. This CDR3 has 13 amino acids. The junction had 5 bases not matched to a gene; V was cut back by 6 bases and J by 7 bases. Written as DNA, the CDR3 is TGTGCCAGCTCTTGGACAGGGAGACAGCCCCAGCATTTT. Translating gives CASSWTGRQPQHF.

The J gene is TRBJ1-5, the V gene TRBV19, with D possibly matching TRBD1 (5 bases). Germline V lookup: CDR1 LNHDA, CDR2 SQIVND (reference sequence). Trimming removed 1 base at V and 1 base at J, with 11 bases between. The CDR3 runs to 16 residues. The CDR3 reads CASSIGGRRSNQPQHF. The CDR3 coding sequence is TGTGCCAGTAGTATAGGGGGCCGCAGGAGCAATCAGCCCCAGCATTTT.

The V call is TRBV30, the J call TRBJ1-1, with D possibly TRBD1 on 5 matching bases. V gave up 4 bases and J gave up 0 bases, with 12 bases separating them. The CDR3 is 14 amino acids. Germline CDR1 GTSNPN, CDR2 SVGIG (reference sequence). The CDR3: CAWMGGRLNTEAFF. Written as DNA, the CDR3 is TGTGCCTGGATGGGGGGTCGGTTGAACACTGAAGCTTTCTTT.

V gene TRBV6-1 combines with J gene TRBJ1-1; no firm D call. Germline-derived CDR1 and CDR2 are MNHNS and SASEGT. This CDR3 has 14 amino acids. V was trimmed by 0 bases and J by 0 bases, leaving 5 bases between them. The CDR3 loop reads CASSEAVVNTEAFF. The CDR3, as DNA: TGTGCCAGCAGTGAAGCCGTAGTGAACACTGAAGCTTTCTTT.

On this clone itself: The germline gene is not matched at one end of the junction; a read error may be the cause. V and J are TRBV4-1 and TRBJ1-6; no clear D. CDR3 length: 15 residues. Germline CDR1 is MGHRA and CDR2 is YSYEKL. The CDR3 coding sequence is TGCGCCAGCAGCCAAGCGAAAAAAGATAATTCACCCCTACACTTT. It codes for CASSQAKKDNSPLHF.

The chain couples TRBV19 to TRBJ2-3; TRBD2 matches at 10 bases. CDR3 size: 15 residues. V lost 8 bases to trimming and J lost 3 bases; unmatched junction nucleotides: 8. The germline CDR1 and CDR2 sequences are LNHDA and SQIVND (reference sequence). CDR3 protein: CASGFQRGGTDTQYF. CDR3 DNA sequence: TGTGCCAGTGGGTTCCAGCGGGGGGGAACAGATACGCAGTATTTT.

The chain carries TRBV5-1 and TRBJ2-3; the match to TRBD1 covers 8 bases. Germline V CDR1 and CDR2: SGHRS, YFSETQ. The CDR3 spans 13 residues. Germline trimming cut 5 bases from V and 11 bases from J; bases unmatched to any gene: 10. This CDR3 reads CASSKQGEYMQYF. CDR3 in DNA: TGCGCCAGCAGTAAACAGGGGGAATACATGCAGTATTTT.

The chain links TRBV7-2 to TRBJ2-2; TRBD1 matches 9 bases. J lost 5 bases, V lost 5 bases, and 9 bases had no gene match. The CDR3 contains 16 residues. Germline V gene lookup returns CDR1 SGHTA and CDR2 FQGNSA. The CDR3 DNA follows: TGTGCCAGCAGCGAACAGGGGGCGATAGGGACCGGGGAGCTGTTTTTT. Its protein product is CASSEQGAIGTGELFF.

The chain carries TRBV15 and TRBJ1-2; D gene ambiguous. CDR1 LNHNV and CDR2 YYDKDF come from the germline V gene (reference sequence). The CDR3 covers 17 residues. V was cut by 5 bases and J by 5 bases, with 24 bases left in between. The CDR3: CATSSEFRLHPDYGYTF. Here the CDR3 DNA reads TGTGCCACCAGCTCCGAGTTTAGACTCCATCCGGATTATGGCTACACCTTC.